This is a list of T cell receptor beta chains from one sample in a study of vaccination effects on CD4 cells after COVID-19. Their recognized antigens are unknown. Profiled with immunoSEQ multiplex PCR; TCRdb holds only in-frame clones, not every one. Altogether tens of thousands of clones are present, approximately 70% being singletons, with the ten largest covering about 5%. The source was CD4+ T cells from PBMCs cultured without peptide, collected before COVID-19 vaccination. These receptors all come from a human donor who received a COVID-19 vaccine. Both conserved end residues are part of each CDR3. The D gene is left open where the match is weak. Size is stated for part of the rows, as once, few or many counts, or as a class when the clone is expanded.

j_gene	abundance	d_gene	v_gene	CDR3aa	CDR3nt
TRBJ2-3	NA	NA	TRBV18	CASSPMRNTDTQYF	TGTGCCAGCTCACCAATGCGGAACACAGATACGCAGTATTTT
TRBJ1-3	once	NA	TRBV30	CAWDNSIGNTIYF	TGTGCCTGGGACAACTCAATTGGAAACACCATATATTTT
TRBJ2-2	NA	NA	TRBV27	CASSFVRNTGELFF	TGTGCCAGCAGTTTCGTTAGAAACACCGGGGAGCTGTTTTTT
TRBJ2-3	NA	TRBD1	TRBV5-1	CASSFKRDSYTDTQYF	TGCGCCAGCAGCTTTAAACGGGACAGCTACACAGATACGCAGTATTTT
TRBJ2-7	NA	NA	TRBV28	CASGYYEQYF	TGTGCCAGCGGATACTACGAGCAGTACTTC
TRBJ1-1	NA	NA	TRBV11-2	CASSFPKGTEAFF	TGTGCCAGCAGCTTCCCAAAAGGCACTGAAGCTTTCTTT
TRBJ2-1	NA	TRBD1	TRBV9	CASSSRSGTGFDEQFF	TGTGCCAGCAGCTCCAGATCCGGGACAGGATTCGATGAGCAGTTCTTC
TRBJ2-7	NA	NA	TRBV18	CASSATGSEQYF	TGTGCCAGCTCCGCCACAGGGAGTGAGCAGTACTTC
TRBJ2-2	NA	TRBD2	TRBV28	CASSLWGGDTGELFF	TGTGCCAGCAGTTTGTGGGGGGGAGACACCGGGGAGCTGTTTTTT
TRBJ2-6	NA	NA	TRBV4-2	CASSQGTTRGSGANVLTF	TGTGCCAGCAGCCAAGGGACCACACGGGGGTCTGGGGCCAACGTCCTGACTTTC